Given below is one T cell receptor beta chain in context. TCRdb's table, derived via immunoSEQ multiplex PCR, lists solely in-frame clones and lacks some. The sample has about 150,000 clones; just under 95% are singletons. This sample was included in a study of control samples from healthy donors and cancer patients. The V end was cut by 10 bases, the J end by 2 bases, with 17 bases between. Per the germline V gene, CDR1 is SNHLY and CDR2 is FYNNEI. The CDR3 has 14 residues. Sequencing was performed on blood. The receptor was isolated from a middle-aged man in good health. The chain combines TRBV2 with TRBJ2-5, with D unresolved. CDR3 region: CATKGLLSQETQYF. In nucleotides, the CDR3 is TGTGCCACCAAAGGTTTGCTATCACAAGAGACCCAGTACTTC.